The T cell receptor (beta chain) described here comes from a study of OX40 agonist ivuxolimab in advanced cancers. Study-wide context: An anti-OX40 (CD134) antibody with agonistic activity, ivuxolimab, was administered to patients. Each patient was given ivuxolimab into a vein every 2 weeks, at 0.01 to 10 mg/kg.

TCRdb's table, derived via immunoSEQ multiplex PCR, lists solely in-frame clones and lacks some. The table shows roughly 70,000 clones, with approximately 88% occurring only once. Trimming stripped 1 base from V and 3 bases from J, with 13 bases between. The CDR3 extends over 15 amino acids. CDR1 is SGHAT, CDR2 FQNNGV, per germline. This clone was seen a few times. Its target is not known. Study outcomes and limitations: Expanded clones tended on average to be more numerous among CD8+ T cells than CD4+. The antigens recognized by the expanded peripheral T cells, that is their antigen specificity, were not determined.

The specimen was CD4+ or CD8+ T cells sorted from blood, collected in a trial of the OX40 agonist ivuxolimab. The clonotype was recovered from an adult with an advanced solid tumor such as melanoma, head and neck, liver or kidney cancer. The chain combines TRBV11-2 with TRBJ2-7; D is possibly TRBD1 or TRBD2 (5 bases each). The CDR3 reads CASSLGYGADYEQYF. The CDR3 bases are TGTGCCAGCAGCTTAGGCTACGGGGCCGACTACGAGCAGTACTTC.